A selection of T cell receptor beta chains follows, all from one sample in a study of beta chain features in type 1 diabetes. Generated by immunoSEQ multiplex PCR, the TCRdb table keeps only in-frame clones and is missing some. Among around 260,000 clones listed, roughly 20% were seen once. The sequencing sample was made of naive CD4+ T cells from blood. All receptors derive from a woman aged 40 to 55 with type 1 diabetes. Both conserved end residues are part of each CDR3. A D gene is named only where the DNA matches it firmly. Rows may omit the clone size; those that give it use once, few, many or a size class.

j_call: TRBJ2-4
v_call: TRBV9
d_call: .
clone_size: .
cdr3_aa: CASSAEDSRLINIQYF
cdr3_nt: TGTGCCAGCAGCGCCGAGGACAGCCGGTTGATAAACATTCAGTACTTC

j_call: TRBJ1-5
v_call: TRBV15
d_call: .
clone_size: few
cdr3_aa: CATSREGREDQPQHF
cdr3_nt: TGTGCCACCAGCAGAGAGGGGAGGGAGGATCAGCCCCAGCATTTT

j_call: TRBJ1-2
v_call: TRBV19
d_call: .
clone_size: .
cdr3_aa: CASSMWLDSSSNYGYTF
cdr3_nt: TGTGCCAGTAGTATGTGGCTTGACAGCAGCTCTAACTATGGCTACACCTTC

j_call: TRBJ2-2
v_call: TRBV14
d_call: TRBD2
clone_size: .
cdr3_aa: CASSQTLAGELFF
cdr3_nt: TGTGCCAGCAGCCAAACCTTAGCGGGAGAGCTGTTTTTT

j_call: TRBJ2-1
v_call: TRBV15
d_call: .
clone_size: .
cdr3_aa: CATSRKLAYNEQFF
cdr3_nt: TGTGCCACCAGCAGAAAGCTAGCCTACAATGAGCAGTTCTTC

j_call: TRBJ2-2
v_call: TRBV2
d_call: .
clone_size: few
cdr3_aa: CASSEAVEAGELFF
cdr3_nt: TGTGCCAGCAGTGAAGCGGTAGAAGCCGGGGAGCTGTTTTTT

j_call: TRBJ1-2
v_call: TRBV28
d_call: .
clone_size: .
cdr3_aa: CASSPPEHGYTF
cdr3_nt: TGTGCCAGCAGTCCGCCAGAACATGGCTACACCTTC

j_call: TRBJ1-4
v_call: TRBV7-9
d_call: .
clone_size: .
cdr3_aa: CASSEVTGEKLFF
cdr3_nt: TGTGCCAGCTCTGAAGTCACGGGTGAAAAACTGTTTTTT

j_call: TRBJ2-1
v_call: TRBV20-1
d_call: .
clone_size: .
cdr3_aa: CSAPIREGQFF
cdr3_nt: TGCAGTGCCCCTATCCGTGAGGGGCAGTTCTTC

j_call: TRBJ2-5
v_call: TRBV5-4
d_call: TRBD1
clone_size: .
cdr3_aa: CASSLAGGETQYF
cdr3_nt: TGTGCCAGCAGCTTGGCAGGGGGAGAGACCCAGTACTTC

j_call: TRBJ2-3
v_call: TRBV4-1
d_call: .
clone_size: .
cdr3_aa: CASGSMVAPDTDTQYF
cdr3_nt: TGCGCCAGCGGCTCAATGGTAGCGCCCGACACAGATACGCAGTATTTT

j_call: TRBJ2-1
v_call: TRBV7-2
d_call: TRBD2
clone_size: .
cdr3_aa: CASIAALAGAYNEQFF
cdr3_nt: TGTGCCAGCATCGCGGCACTAGCGGGAGCCTACAATGAGCAGTTCTTC

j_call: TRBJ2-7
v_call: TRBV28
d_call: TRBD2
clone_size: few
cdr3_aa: CASSLAGTSYEQYF
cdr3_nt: TGTGCCAGCAGCCTAGCGGGGACTTCCTACGAGCAGTACTTC

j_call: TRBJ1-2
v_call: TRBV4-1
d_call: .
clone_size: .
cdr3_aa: CASSSSQWGDYGYTF
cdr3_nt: TGCGCCAGCAGCTCCAGCCAGTGGGGAGACTATGGCTACACCTTC

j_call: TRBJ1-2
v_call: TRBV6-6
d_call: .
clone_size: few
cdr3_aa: CASSVLEGYTF
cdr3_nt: TGTGCCAGCAGCGTATTAGAGGGCTACACCTTC

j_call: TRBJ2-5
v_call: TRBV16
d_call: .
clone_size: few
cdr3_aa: CASSQSRETQYF
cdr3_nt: TGTGCCAGCAGCCAATCACGGGAGACCCAGTACTTC

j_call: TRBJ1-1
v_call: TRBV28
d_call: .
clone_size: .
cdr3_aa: CASSSHRNTEAFF
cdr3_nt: TGTGCCAGCAGTTCTCACAGGAACACTGAAGCTTTCTTT

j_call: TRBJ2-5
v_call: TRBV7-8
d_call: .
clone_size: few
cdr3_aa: CASSPEQETQYF
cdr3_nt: TGTGCCAGCAGTCCCGAGCAAGAGACCCAGTACTTC

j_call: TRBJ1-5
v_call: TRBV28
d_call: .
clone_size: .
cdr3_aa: CASSLVGRVDQPQHF
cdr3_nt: TGTGCCAGCAGTTTAGTGGGGCGAGTTGATCAGCCCCAGCATTTT

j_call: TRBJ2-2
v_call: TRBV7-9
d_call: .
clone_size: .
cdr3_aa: CASSLLGSNTGELFF
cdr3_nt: TGTGCCAGCAGCTTACTAGGTTCGAACACCGGGGAGCTGTTTTTT

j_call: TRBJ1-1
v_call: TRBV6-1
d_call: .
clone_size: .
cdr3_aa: CASSEPGMNTEAFF
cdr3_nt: TGTGCCAGCAGTGAACCAGGGATGAACACTGAAGCTTTCTTT

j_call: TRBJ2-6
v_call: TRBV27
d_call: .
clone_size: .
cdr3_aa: CASSQQGSGANVLTF
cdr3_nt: TGTGCCAGCAGTCAACAGGGCTCTGGGGCCAACGTCCTGACTTTC

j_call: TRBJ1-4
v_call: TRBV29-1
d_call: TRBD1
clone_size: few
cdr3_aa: CSVERTGGEKLFF
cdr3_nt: TGCAGCGTTGAAAGGACAGGGGGTGAAAAACTGTTTTTT

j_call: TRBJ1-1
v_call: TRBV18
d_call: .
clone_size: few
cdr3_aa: CASSLSPTVMNTEAFF
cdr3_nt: TGTGCCAGCTCACTGTCGCCGACAGTTATGAACACTGAAGCTTTCTTT

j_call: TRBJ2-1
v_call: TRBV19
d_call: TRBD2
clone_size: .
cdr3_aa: CASTDGREGNNEQFF
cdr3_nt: TGTGCCAGTACCGATGGGCGGGAGGGGAACAATGAGCAGTTCTTC

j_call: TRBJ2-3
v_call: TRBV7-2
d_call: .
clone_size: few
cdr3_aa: CASSPGGRGPTDTQYF
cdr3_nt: TGTGCCAGCAGCCCCGGTGGGCGGGGACCCACAGATACGCAGTATTTT

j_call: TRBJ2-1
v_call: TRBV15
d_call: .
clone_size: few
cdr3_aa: CATSRARAPVGEQFF
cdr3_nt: TGTGCCACCAGCAGGGCCAGGGCTCCCGTGGGAGAGCAGTTCTTC

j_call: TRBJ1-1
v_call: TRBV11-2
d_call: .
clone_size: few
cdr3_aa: CASSLAWQMNTEAFF
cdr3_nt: TGTGCCAGCAGCTTAGCTTGGCAGATGAACACTGAAGCTTTCTTT

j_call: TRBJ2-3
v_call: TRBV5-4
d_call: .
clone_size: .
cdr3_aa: CASSLAVDTQYF
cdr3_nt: TGTGCCAGCAGCTTGGCAGTTGATACGCAGTATTTT

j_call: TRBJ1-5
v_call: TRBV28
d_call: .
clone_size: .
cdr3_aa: CASRAQGNQPQHF
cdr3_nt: TGTGCCAGCAGAGCTCAGGGCAATCAGCCCCAGCATTTT

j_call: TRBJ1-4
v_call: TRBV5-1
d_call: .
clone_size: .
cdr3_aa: CASSGAATNEKLFF
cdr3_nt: TGCGCCAGCAGCGGGGCAGCAACTAATGAAAAACTGTTTTTT

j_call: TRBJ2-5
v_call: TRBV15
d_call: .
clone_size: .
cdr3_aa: CATSRESEETQYF
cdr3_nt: TGTGCCACCAGCAGAGAAAGTGAGGAGACCCAGTACTTC

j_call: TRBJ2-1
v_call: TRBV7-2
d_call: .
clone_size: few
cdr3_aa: CASTQPGPLSYNEQFF
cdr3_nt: TGTGCCAGCACCCAACCTGGCCCCCTCTCCTACAATGAGCAGTTCTTC

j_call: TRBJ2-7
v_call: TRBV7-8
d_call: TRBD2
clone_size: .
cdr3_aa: CASSLGGVAGAGEQYF
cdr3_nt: TGTGCCAGCAGCTTAGGCGGGGTAGCGGGAGCGGGGGAGCAGTACTTC

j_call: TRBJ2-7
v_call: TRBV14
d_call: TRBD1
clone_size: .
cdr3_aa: CASSRSGGGPYEQYF
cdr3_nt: TGTGCCAGCAGCCGCTCAGGGGGTGGCCCCTACGAGCAGTACTTC

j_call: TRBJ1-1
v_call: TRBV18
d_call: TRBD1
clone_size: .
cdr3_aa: CASSLDRGKNTEAFF
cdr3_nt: TGTGCCAGCTCACTTGACAGGGGAAAGAACACTGAAGCTTTCTTT

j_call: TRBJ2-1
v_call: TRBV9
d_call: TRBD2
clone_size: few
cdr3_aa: CASSVGQRGGPLNEQFF
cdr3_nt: TGTGCCAGCAGCGTAGGGCAGCGGGGGGGCCCTCTCAATGAGCAGTTCTTC

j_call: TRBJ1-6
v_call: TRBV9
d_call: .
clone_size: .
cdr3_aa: CASSVGVGGGNSPLHF
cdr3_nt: TGTGCCAGCAGCGTAGGAGTTGGGGGGGGAAATTCACCCCTCCACTTT

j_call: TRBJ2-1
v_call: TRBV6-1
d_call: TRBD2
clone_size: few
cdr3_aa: CASSDLAGGRSYNEQFF
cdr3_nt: TGTGCCAGCAGTGACCTAGCGGGAGGGAGATCCTACAATGAGCAGTTCTTC

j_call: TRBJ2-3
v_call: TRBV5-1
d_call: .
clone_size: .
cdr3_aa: CASSSPGQPTDTQYF
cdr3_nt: TGCGCCAGCAGCTCACCGGGACAACCCACAGATACGCAGTATTTT

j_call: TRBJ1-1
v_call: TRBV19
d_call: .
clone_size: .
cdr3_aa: CASSITGNTEAFF
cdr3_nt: TGTGCCAGTAGTATAACGGGGAACACTGAAGCTTTCTTT

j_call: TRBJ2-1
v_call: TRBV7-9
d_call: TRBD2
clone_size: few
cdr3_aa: CASSATPGLAYNEQFF
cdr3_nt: TGTGCCAGCAGCGCAACACCGGGACTAGCCTACAATGAGCAGTTCTTC

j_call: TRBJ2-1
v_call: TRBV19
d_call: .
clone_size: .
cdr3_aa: CASSMGDGPYNEQFF
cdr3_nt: TGTGCCAGTAGTATGGGAGACGGCCCCTACAATGAGCAGTTCTTC

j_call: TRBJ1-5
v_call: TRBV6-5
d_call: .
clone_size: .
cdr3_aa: CASSPLPEGAQHF
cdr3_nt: TGTGCCAGCAGTCCACTTCCCGAGGGAGCCCAGCATTTT

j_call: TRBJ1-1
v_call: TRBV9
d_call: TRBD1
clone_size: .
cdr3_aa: CASTRGLDTEAFF
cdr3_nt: TGTGCCAGCACGAGGGGGCTGGACACTGAAGCTTTCTTT

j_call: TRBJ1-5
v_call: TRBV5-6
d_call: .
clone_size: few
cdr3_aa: CASSFSRVRSQPQHF
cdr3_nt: TGTGCCAGCAGCTTTTCCAGGGTGAGGTCTCAGCCCCAGCATTTT

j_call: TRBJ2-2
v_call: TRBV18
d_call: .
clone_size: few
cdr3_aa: CASSPLRRATGELFF
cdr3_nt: TGTGCCAGCTCACCATTGCGCAGGGCGACCGGGGAGCTGTTTTTT

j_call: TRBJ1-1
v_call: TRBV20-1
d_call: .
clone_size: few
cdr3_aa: CSVRGEQEAFF
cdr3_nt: TGCAGTGTTCGGGGGGAACAGGAAGCTTTCTTT

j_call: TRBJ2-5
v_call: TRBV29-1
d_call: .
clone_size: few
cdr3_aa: CSVREDNIGAQYF
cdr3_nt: TGCAGCGTCCGGGAAGACAATATTGGTGCCCAGTACTTC

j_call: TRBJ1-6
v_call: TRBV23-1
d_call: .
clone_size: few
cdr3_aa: CASSQTLPGSPLHF
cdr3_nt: TGCGCCAGCAGTCAGACCCTCCCGGGGTCACCCCTCCACTTT

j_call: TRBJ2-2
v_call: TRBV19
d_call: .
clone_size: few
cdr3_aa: CASSIQGNTGELFF
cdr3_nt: TGTGCCAGTAGTATTCAGGGGAACACCGGGGAGCTGTTTTTT

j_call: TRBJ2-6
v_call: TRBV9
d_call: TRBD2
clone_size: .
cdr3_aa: CASRAVAGEGGANVLTF
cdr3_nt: TGTGCCAGCAGGGCGGTAGCGGGAGAGGGGGGGGCCAACGTCCTGACTTTC

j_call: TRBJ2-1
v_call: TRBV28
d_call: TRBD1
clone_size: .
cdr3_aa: CASRSGTGRYNEQFF
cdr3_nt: TGTGCCAGCAGGTCCGGGACAGGGCGCTACAATGAGCAGTTCTTC

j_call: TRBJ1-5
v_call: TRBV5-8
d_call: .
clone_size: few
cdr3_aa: CASSWGVQPQHF
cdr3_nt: TGTGCCAGCAGCTGGGGGGTGCAGCCCCAGCATTTT

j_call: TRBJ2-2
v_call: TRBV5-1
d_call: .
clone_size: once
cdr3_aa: CASSLAGENTGELFF
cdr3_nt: TGCGCCAGCAGCTTGGCCGGGGAGAACACCGGGGAGCTGTTTTTT